This T cell receptor (beta chain) was recovered during a study of blood T cell repertoires in COVID-19. About the research overall: Collection of acute and convalescent COVID-19 samples took place in the United States, Italy and Spain.

Germline V gene sequence: CDR1 SNHLY, CDR2 FYNNEI. The length of the CDR3 is 15 residues. V was clipped by 6 bases and J by 1 base; unmatched bases: 6. In the original processing: How many nucleated cells were present was estimated from reference gene primer amplification. Repertoires were generated with immunoSEQ multiplex PCR, while TCRdb's copy carries only in-frame clones and drops some. V, J and clone size are taken as reported in that table, and D and trimming were inferred from the DNA itself. This repertoire shows more than 200,000 clones, more than 70% found once; its top ten account for roughly 6.7%.

Sequencing was done on a sample of peripheral blood. This TCR came from a woman aged 30 to 39 with COVID-19, enrolled during active disease. J is TRBJ2-1 and V is TRBV2; 7 bases fit TRBD1. The CDR3 region has the DNA TGTGCCAGCAGCGGGGACAGAGCTTCCTACAATGAGCAGTTCTTC. The encoded protein is CASSGDRASYNEQFF. Looking up the rest from reference TRBV2 and TRBJ2-1 gives the full variable domain: EPEVTQTPSHQVTQMGQEVILRCVPISNHLYFYWYRQILGQKVEFLVSFYNNEISEKSEIFDDQFSVERPDGSNFTLKIRSTKLEDSAMYFCASSGDRASYNEQFFGPGTRLTVL.